This T cell receptor (beta chain) was observed in a study of blood T cell repertoires in COVID-19. Only a few counts were recorded for this clone. The repertoire was sequenced with immunoSEQ multiplex PCR; TCRdb's copy has only in-frame clones and lacks some. Found here are tens of thousands of clones, 65% to 85% of them singletons; the top ten hold around 14%. Trimming shortened V by 3 bases and J by 3 bases, and 13 bases separated the two germline ends. Looked up from germline, CDR1 is LGHDT and CDR2 is YNNKEL (reference sequence). The CDR3 consists of 15 residues. This clonotype was obtained from a human donor with active or convalescent COVID-19. The donor label of this sample is uncertain. The gene calls are TRBV3-1 (or the pseudogene TRBV3-2) and TRBJ2-3, with D uncertain. The sample comprised peripheral blood. The chain's CDR3 is CASSQAPDTTDTQYF. DNA for the CDR3: TGTGCCAGCAGCCAGGCCCCCGACACAACAGATACGCAGTATTTT.